This T cell receptor beta chain was found in a study of T cells in localized non-small cell lung cancer. From germline, CDR1 is MDHEN and CDR2 SYDVKM. The CDR3 length is 14 residues. V gave up 7 bases and J gave up 4 bases, with 14 bases separating them. The method was immunoSEQ multiplex PCR; TCRdb's version includes in-frame clones alone and lacks a portion of them. The data contain 1,700 or so clones, roughly a third of them singletons. The rearrangement links TRBV28 to TRBJ1-5; D possibly corresponds to TRBD1 (5 bases). The receptor was derived from a woman between 35 and 70 years old with stage II lung adenocarcinoma. The starting material was lung tumor tissue, obtained before any cancer treatment. This chain's CDR3 is CASILREGNQPQHF. CDR3 nucleotide sequence: TGTGCCAGCATTCTAAGGGAGGGGAATCAGCCCCAGCATTTT.